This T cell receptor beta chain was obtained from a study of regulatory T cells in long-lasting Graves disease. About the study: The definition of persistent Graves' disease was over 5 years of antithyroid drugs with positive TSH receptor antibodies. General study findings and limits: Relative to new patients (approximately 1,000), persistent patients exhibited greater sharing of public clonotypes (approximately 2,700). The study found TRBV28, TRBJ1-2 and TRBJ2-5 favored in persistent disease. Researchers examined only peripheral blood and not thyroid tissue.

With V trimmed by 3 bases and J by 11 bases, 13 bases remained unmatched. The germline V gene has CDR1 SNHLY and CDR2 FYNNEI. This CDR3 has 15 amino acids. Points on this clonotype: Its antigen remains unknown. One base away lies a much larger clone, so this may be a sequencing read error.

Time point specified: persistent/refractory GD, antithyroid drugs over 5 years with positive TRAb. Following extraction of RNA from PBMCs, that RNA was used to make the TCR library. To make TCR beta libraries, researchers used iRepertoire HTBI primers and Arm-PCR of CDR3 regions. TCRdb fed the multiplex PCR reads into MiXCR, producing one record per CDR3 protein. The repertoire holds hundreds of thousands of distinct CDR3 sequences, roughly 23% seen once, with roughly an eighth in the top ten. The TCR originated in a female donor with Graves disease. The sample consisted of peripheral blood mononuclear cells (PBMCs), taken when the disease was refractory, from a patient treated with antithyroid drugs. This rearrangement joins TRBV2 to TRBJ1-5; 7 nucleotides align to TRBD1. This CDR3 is CASSDWTGAGQSQHF. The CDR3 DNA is TGTGCCAGCAGTGATTGGACAGGTGCGGGACAGTCCCAGCATTTT.